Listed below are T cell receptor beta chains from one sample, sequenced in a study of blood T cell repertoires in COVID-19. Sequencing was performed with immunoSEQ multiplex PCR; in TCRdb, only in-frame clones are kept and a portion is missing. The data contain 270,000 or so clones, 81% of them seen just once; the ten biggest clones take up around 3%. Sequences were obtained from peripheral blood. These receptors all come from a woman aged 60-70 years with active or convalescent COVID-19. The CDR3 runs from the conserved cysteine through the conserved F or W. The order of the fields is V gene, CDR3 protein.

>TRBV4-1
CASSPLGLSGGPTSTDTQYF
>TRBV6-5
CASRGDSNQPQHF
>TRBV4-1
CASSLGRGAGQPQHF
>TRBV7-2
CASSLVPENSPLHF
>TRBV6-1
CASSERNWGDEQFF
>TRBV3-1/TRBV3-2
CASSQDWTSLKDTQYF
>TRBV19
CASSIRRATGELFF
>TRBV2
CASRAPRGVRYNSPLHF
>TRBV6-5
CASRGRGEQYF
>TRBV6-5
CASRWQGSNQPQHF
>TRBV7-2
CASSLGVRETQYF
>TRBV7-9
CASSLAGGATNEKLFF
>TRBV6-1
CASSRGDYGYTF
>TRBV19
CASSSRAWGDRGANVLTF
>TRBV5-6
CASSWGLAGGHRTDTQYF
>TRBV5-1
CASSLRLQGSGANVLTF
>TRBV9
CASSVEPNTEAFF
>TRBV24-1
CATSDSNRVRANQPQHF
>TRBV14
CASSQGGGYGYTF
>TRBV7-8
CASTFLGRKGATEAFF
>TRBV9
CASSVEGRGNEKLFF
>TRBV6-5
CASSYPGRPGEQYF
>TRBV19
CASSGLRGEKLFF
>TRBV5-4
CASSLGGLADNEQFF
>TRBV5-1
CASSRNGRSYNEQFF
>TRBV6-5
CASSPPDSRLFF
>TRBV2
CASSAGTGGRELFF
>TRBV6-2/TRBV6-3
CASSYGTSRVTQYF
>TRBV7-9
CASRAGSSYEQYF
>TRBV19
CASSPAGNYEQYF
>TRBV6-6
CASSLRQGDTGELFF
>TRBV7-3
CASSLGGMDGYTF
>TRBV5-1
CASSDELSRAEAFF
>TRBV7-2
CASSFLGDRASTSYEQYF
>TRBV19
CASSTKRTGTGELFF
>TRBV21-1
CASLQFAGAKNIQYF
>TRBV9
CASSSGGQAGNTIYF
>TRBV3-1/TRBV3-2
CASSQATRGSDTQYF
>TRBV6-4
CASSDSGLGTSVDTQYF
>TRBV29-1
CSVAGAEAMNTEAFF
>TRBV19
CASSIGGGPNSPLHF
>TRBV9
CASSVDRGYQETQYF
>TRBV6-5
CASSPRGVVGSPLHF
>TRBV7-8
CASSLASENTIYF
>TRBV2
CASSVLAGAPNTQYF
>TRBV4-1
CASSQGFAKGQGKNIQYF
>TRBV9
CASSVDGLAGEQYF
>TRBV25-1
CAIGQGLYGYTF
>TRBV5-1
CASSLALAGAEQFF
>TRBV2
CASSERGSKSGNTIYF
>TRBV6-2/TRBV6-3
CASSYSVRGAPYTQYF
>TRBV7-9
CASSPHKNTEAFF